The 14 T cell receptor beta chains in this list originate from one sample, sequenced in a study of Ad26.COV2.S vaccination and SARS-CoV-2 variants. The treatment was: around 19 received Ad26.COV2.S at low or high dose, single or two shots; 5 received placebo; per-sample allocation not given. Day 63 following the first vaccine or placebo injection was when the samples were taken. Method: immunoSEQ multiplex PCR; TCRdb's copy keeps in-frame clones and lacks some. The table records about 480,000 clones, roughly 85% of them present only once. Source: peripheral blood, taken in a trial of Ad26.COV2.S vaccine versus placebo. The receptors were gathered from a person aged 18-60 years who received the Ad26.COV2.S COVID-19 vaccine or a placebo.

V is TRBV10-3 and J is TRBJ2-3; TRBD2 matches 9 bases. The CDR3 covers 15 residues. Germline V gene data show CDR1 as ENHRY and CDR2 as SYGVKD. The J segment lost 6 bases and the V segment lost 6 bases, leaving 10 bases of the junction unmatched. CDR3 in amino acids: CAIRRLAAGRDTQYF. The CDR3 DNA follows: TGTGCCATCAGAAGACTAGCGGCGGGGAGGGATACGCAGTATTTT.

The gene calls are TRBV6-5 and TRBJ1-4, with a tentative D call TRBD1 (5 bases). Trimming took 2 bases from V and 5 from J, leaving 12 bases between them. This CDR3 is built from 15 residues. From germline, CDR1 is MNHEY and CDR2 SVGAGI. The CDR3 nucleotides read TGTGCCAGCAGTTACGGGGGGACCAAGAATGAAAAACTGTTTTTT. Protein product: CASSYGGTKNEKLFF.

This clone has a single count. The chain employs TRBV3-1 (or the pseudogene TRBV3-2) and TRBJ2-7; D unresolved. Trimming took 3 bases from V and 3 from J, leaving 3 bases between them. This CDR3 has 11 residues. CDR1 LGHDT and CDR2 YNNKEL come from the germline V gene (reference sequence). CDR3 sequence: CASSQLYEQYF. CDR3 sequence (DNA): TGTGCCAGCAGCCAGCTCTACGAGCAGTACTTC.

The J gene is TRBJ2-7, the V gene TRBV7-9; a possible D gene is TRBD1 (6 bases). Trimming stripped 4 bases from V and 0 bases from J, with 19 bases between. The germline V gene encodes CDR1 SEHNR and CDR2 FQNEAQ (reference sequence). This CDR3 region has 17 residues. The CDR3, as DNA: TGTGCCAGCAGCTCTTCCCTGACAGGCAAAAACTCCTACGAGCAGTACTTC. Translation: CASSSSLTGKNSYEQYF.

This clone showed up just a few times. The chain joins TRBV28 to TRBJ2-4; a weak D match, TRBD1 (6 bases). Germline V lookup: CDR1 MDHEN, CDR2 SYDVKM. This CDR3 has 16 residues. Trimming cost V 6 bases and J 8 bases, with 23 bases left between them. CDR3 nucleotides: TGTGCCAGCAGCCTCCTGCTCGGGCAGGGGAGAGACATTCAGTACTTC. Amino acid sequence: CASSLLLGQGRDIQYF. The whole variable domain, filled in from reference TRBV28 and TRBJ2-4, reads DVKVTQSSRYLVKRTGEKVFLECVQDMDHENMFWYRQDPGLGLRLIYFSYDVKMKEKGDIPEGYSVSREKKERFSLILESASTNQTSMYLCASSLLLGQGRDIQYFGAGTRLSVL.

The chain couples TRBV28 to TRBJ1-5; 7 bases line up with TRBD1. CDR3 length: 15 residues. Germline V gene lookup returns CDR1 MDHEN and CDR2 SYDVKM. V gave up 4 bases and J gave up 0 bases; unmatched junction bases: 3. CDR3 sequence (DNA): TGTGCCAGCAGTTCAGGGGGGTATAGCAATCAGCCCCAGCATTTT. It translates to CASSSGGYSNQPQHF.

This clone turned up a few times. This chain uses TRBV7-6 with TRBJ1-5, with 9 bases lining up with TRBD1. This CDR3 has 15 amino acids. The germline CDR1 and CDR2 sequences are SGHVS and FNYEAQ. V gave up 1 base and J gave up 10 bases; unmatched junction bases: 8. This CDR3 is CASSLEQGAWEPQHF. The CDR3 nucleotides read TGTGCCAGCAGCTTAGAACAGGGGGCTTGGGAACCCCAGCATTTT.

The chain links TRBV19 to TRBJ2-3, with 7 bases aligning to TRBD2. Germline V gene sequence: CDR1 LNHDA, CDR2 SQIVND (reference sequence). Trimming removed 4 bases from V and 7 bases from J; junction bases left unmatched: 5. The CDR3 spans 13 residues. This CDR3 reads CASSTVAGYTQYF. The CDR3 DNA sequence: TGTGCCAGTAGTACCGTAGCGGGTTATACGCAGTATTTT.

The chain recombines TRBV27 with TRBJ1-6; 10 bases align to TRBD1. Germline assignment: CDR1 MNHEY and CDR2 SMNVEV (reference sequence). V was clipped by 2 bases and J by 13 bases; unmatched bases: 5. CDR3 size: 14 residues. The CDR3 loop reads CASSLGTGVGPLHF. The CDR3, as DNA: TGTGCCAGCAGTTTAGGGACAGGGGTGGGGCCCCTCCACTTT.

This clone was detected only once. The V and J genes are TRBV6-6 and TRBJ2-3; 7 bases line up with TRBD2. Germline CDR1 is MNHNY and CDR2 is SVGAGI (reference sequence). After removal of 1 base from V and 6 bases from J, the junction contained 7 bases not matched to a gene. The CDR3 consists of 15 residues. CDR3 sequence reads: CASSYFRGESDTQYF. CDR3 in DNA: TGTGCCAGCAGTTACTTTCGGGGGGAGTCGGATACGCAGTATTTT.

The rearrangement joins TRBV19 to TRBJ2-7, with D unclear. The CDR3 runs 15 residues. Germline V lookup: CDR1 LNHDA, CDR2 SQIVND (reference sequence). V shed 1 base and J shed 0 bases, with 10 bases lying between them. CDR3 loop: CASSIGYLGSYEQYF. The DNA for the CDR3 is TGTGCCAGTAGTATAGGCTATTTGGGCTCCTACGAGCAGTACTTC. The entire variable domain, with the rest obtained from reference TRBV19 and TRBJ2-7, is as follows: DGGITQSPKYLFRKEGQNVTLSCEQNLNHDAMYWYRQDPGQGLRLIYYSQIVNDFQKGDIAEGYSVSREKKESFPLTVTSAQKNPTAFYLCASSIGYLGSYEQYFGPGTRLTVT.

The chain employs TRBV7-2 and TRBJ2-7; the match to TRBD2 covers 8 bases. V trimming: 1 base; J trimming: 0 bases; junction bases outside the gene matches: 2. Per germline, CDR1 SGHTA and CDR2 FQGNSA. This CDR3 has 15 amino acids. Here the CDR3 DNA reads TGTGCCAGCAGCTTAGAGGGGACTAGCTCCTACGAGCAGTACTTC. Translated: CASSLEGTSSYEQYF. Supplemented by reference TRBV7-2 and TRBJ2-7, the full variable domain reads GAGVSQSPSNKVTEKGKDVELRCDPISGHTALYWYRQSLGQGLEFLIYFQGNSAPDKSGLPSDRFSAERTGGSVSTLTIQRTQQEDSAVYLCASSLEGTSSYEQYFGPGTRLTVT.

The chain links TRBV19 to TRBJ2-2; TRBD2 aligns across 12 bases. The CDR3 length is 15 residues. V lost 6 bases to trimming and J lost 4 bases; unmatched junction nucleotides: 3. CDR1 and CDR2 (germline): LNHDA, SQIVND (reference sequence). The CDR3 coding sequence is TGTGCCAGTAGCCGACTAGCGGGAGCCACCGGGGAGCTGTTTTTT. The encoded protein is CASSRLAGATGELFF.

This chain uses TRBV11-1 with TRBJ2-1, with 9 positions matching TRBD2. Trimming took 1 base from V and 7 from J; bases not matched to a gene: 8. Germline loops: CDR1 SGHAT, CDR2 FQDESV (reference sequence). The CDR3 is 16 amino acids. Here the CDR3 reads CASSLGLREGQNEQFF. The DNA of the CDR3 is TGTGCCAGCAGCTTAGGGCTGCGGGAGGGCCAGAATGAGCAGTTCTTC.